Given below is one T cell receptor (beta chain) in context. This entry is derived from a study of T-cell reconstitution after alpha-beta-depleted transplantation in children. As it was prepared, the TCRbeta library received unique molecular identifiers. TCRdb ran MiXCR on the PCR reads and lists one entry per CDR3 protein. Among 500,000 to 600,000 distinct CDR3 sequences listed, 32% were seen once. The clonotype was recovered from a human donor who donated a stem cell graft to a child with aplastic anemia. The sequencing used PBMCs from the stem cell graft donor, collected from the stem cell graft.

CDR3 coding DNA: TGCAGTGCTAGAGATTGGGGAGATACGCAGTATTTT. It translates to CSARDWGDTQYF. The chain joins TRBV20-1 to TRBJ2-3; D is ambiguous. The CDR3 length is 12 residues. Germline V gene sequence: CDR1 DFQATT, CDR2 SNEGSKA (reference sequence). The V and J ends lost 0 bases and 5 bases respectively, with 6 bases between them.